Presented here are 9 T cell receptor beta chains from one specimen sequenced in a study of cytomegalovirus exposure and HLA in healthy donors. The PCR employed 60 Vbeta primers together with 13 Jbeta primers. Clones were read by immunoSEQ multiplex PCR, and TCRdb kept only the in-frame ones, dropping some. The sample records 150,000 to 200,000 clones, approximately 75% being singletons. The sequenced material came from PBMCs. The receptors here all came from a girl aged 5 to 17 in good health and CMV-seronegative.

Turning to this clone: Other DNA sequences from this sample encode an identical CDR3 as well. V and J are TRBV9 and TRBJ2-5; 7 nucleotides agree with TRBD2. In germline, CDR1 is SGDLS, CDR2 YYNGEE. V shed 1 base, J shed 4 bases, and the junction held 1 base outside the gene matches. The CDR3 has 13 residues. CDR3 sequence: CASSVSGGETQYF. Here the CDR3 DNA reads TGTGCCAGCAGCGTATCGGGAGGAGAGACCCAGTACTTC.

This clone came up a few times. The same CDR3 is also encoded by other DNA sequences in this sample. The chain has TRBV15 and TRBJ2-7; a weak D match, TRBD2 (6 bases). This CDR3 has 14 residues. V shed 1 base and J shed 0 bases, with 7 bases lying between them. From germline, CDR1 is LNHNV and CDR2 YYDKDF (reference sequence). This chain's CDR3 is CATSRAGSSYEQYF. The CDR3 DNA is TGTGCCACCAGCAGAGCCGGGAGCTCCTACGAGCAGTACTTC.

The chain employs TRBV10-1 and TRBJ1-5, with TRBD1 identical over 7 bases. CDR1 is WNHNN and CDR2 is SYGVQD in the germline V gene (reference sequence). The CDR3 loop spans 13 amino acids. V was clipped by 5 bases and J by 5 bases; unmatched bases: 3. The CDR3 sequence is CASSTGVYQPQHF. CDR3 nucleotide sequence: TGCGCCAGCAGTACAGGGGTCTATCAGCCCCAGCATTTT.

The rearrangement links TRBV7-9 to TRBJ2-3; 8 bases line up with TRBD1. CDR3 size: 17 residues. Trimming took 8 bases from V and 3 from J; bases not matched to a gene: 16. The V gene's germline CDR1 is SEHNR and CDR2 FQNEAQ (reference sequence). In DNA, the CDR3 is TGTGCCAGCTCAAGCGAGACAGGGGACTTAGTTACAGATACGCAGTATTTT. Protein: CASSSETGDLVTDTQYF.

The genes are TRBV25-1 and TRBJ2-5, with D perhaps matching TRBD1 (6 bases). The V gene lost 4 bases and the J gene lost 4 bases, with 13 bases spanning the gap. CDR1 and CDR2 (germline): MGHDK, SYGVNS. The CDR3 runs 14 residues. CDR3 DNA sequence: TGTGCCAGCAGTGTCTCCCAGGGGAGAGAGACCCAGTACTTC. Translating it yields CASSVSQGRETQYF.

The chain carries TRBV6-1 and TRBJ1-5, with 7 bases matching TRBD1. Germline CDR1 is MNHNS and CDR2 is SASEGT. The length of the CDR3 is 18 residues. V gave up 1 base and J gave up 3 bases; unmatched junction bases: 12. CDR3 protein: CASSEVSVTGFSNQPQHF. As DNA, the CDR3 is TGTGCCAGCAGTGAAGTGTCCGTGACAGGGTTTTCCAATCAGCCCCAGCATTTT.

This rearrangement joins TRBV6-6 to TRBJ1-1; the match to TRBD1 covers 7 bases. The CDR3 length is 13 residues. V shed 4 bases and J 13 bases; nucleotides not matched to a gene: 12. Germline values: CDR1 MNHNY, CDR2 SVGAGI (reference sequence). CDR3 sequence reads: CASSLGTVQRGFF. For the CDR3, the DNA is TGTGCCAGCAGTTTAGGGACAGTCCAAAGGGGTTTCTTT.

This clone occurred once. The CDR3 spells CASQQGTGSPLHF. The DNA for the CDR3 is TGTGCCAGCCAACAGGGGACCGGTTCACCCCTCCACTTT. J is TRBJ1-6 and V is TRBV9; 7 nucleotides agree with TRBD1. CDR1 and CDR2 from the germline V gene are SGDLS and YYNGEE. With 7 bases clipped from V and 9 bases from J, the junction kept 7 bases outside the gene matches. CDR3 length: 13 residues.

The chain employs TRBV6-1 and TRBJ1-2; D might be TRBD1 (6 bases). CDR3 length: 13 amino acids. CDR1 and CDR2 (germline): MNHNS, SASEGT. The germline V and J ends were trimmed by 6 bases and 7 bases, with 15 bases remaining between them. The CDR3 here is CASRSTGSFGYTF. CDR3 coding DNA: TGTGCCAGCAGGTCGACAGGATCTTTTGGCTACACCTTC.